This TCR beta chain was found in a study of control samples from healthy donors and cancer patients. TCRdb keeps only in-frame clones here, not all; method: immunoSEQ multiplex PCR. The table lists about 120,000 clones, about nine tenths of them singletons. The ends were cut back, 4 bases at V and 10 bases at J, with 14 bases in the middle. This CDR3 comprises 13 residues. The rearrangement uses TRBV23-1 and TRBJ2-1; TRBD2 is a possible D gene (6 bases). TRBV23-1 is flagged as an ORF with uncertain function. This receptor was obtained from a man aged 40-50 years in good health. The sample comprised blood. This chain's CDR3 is CASSRGGVWEQFF. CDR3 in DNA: TGCGCCAGCAGTCGGGGCGGGGTATGGGAGCAGTTCTTC.